This T cell receptor beta chain was identified in a study of Ad26.COV2.S vaccination and SARS-CoV-2 variants. Whole-study context: The study gave Ad26.COV2.S intramuscularly, once or twice 56 days apart. Overall study findings and caveats: Vaccinated individuals (as opposed to placebo recipients) had higher spike-specific TCR breadth.

Described treatment: roughly 19 received Ad26.COV2.S at low or high dose, single or two shots; 5 received placebo; per-sample allocation not given. Specimen acquisition occurred on day 63 following the initial vaccine or placebo injection. Based in Boston, the donor was an adult of 18-55 years. An Ad26 vector expressing Wuhan-strain SARS-CoV-2 spike constituted the vaccine. This clone came up a few times. Its antigen remains unknown. V was shortened by 4 bases and J by 0 bases, with 10 bases between the two germline ends. Germline-derived CDR1 and CDR2 are SGHTA and FQGNSA. The length of the CDR3 is 16 residues. Produced via immunoSEQ multiplex PCR; TCRdb's table is partial and in-frame only. The data show 300,000 to 400,000 clones, roughly 90% seen once.

This sequence joins TRBV7-2 and TRBJ1-6; D is ambiguous. The sample here was peripheral blood, taken in a trial of Ad26.COV2.S vaccine versus placebo. The clonotype comes from a person between 18 and 65 years old who received the Ad26.COV2.S COVID-19 vaccine or a placebo. The CDR3 spells CASSSTPGSYNSPLHF. The CDR3 DNA follows: TGTGCCAGCAGCTCGACCCCGGGCTCCTATAATTCACCCCTCCACTTT.